The T cell receptor beta chain described here comes from a study of blood T cell repertoires in COVID-19. Study at large: Sites across the United States, Italy and Spain contributed samples from acute and convalescent COVID-19. Nucleic acid was either cDNA or gDNA, and it came from T cells, B-cell-depleted T cells, or PBMCs.

Original processing notes: The authors estimated nucleated cell counts from reference gene primer amplification. Produced via immunoSEQ multiplex PCR; TCRdb's table is partial and in-frame only. V and J calls and clone size follow that table, whereas D and trimming were derived from the DNA. In the table there are about 240,000 clones, about 79% of which are singletons. In germline, CDR1 is MDHEN, CDR2 SYDVKM. Trimming removed 1 base from V and 2 bases from J, with 10 bases in between. CDR3 length: 15 residues. This sequence originates from a woman aged 80 or over with acute or convalescent COVID-19. The specimen was peripheral blood. The chain carries TRBV28 and TRBJ2-3; the D is unclear. The CDR3 reads CASSLYGRHTDTQYF. The CDR3, as DNA: TGTGCCAGCAGTTTATATGGCAGGCACACAGATACGCAGTATTTT.